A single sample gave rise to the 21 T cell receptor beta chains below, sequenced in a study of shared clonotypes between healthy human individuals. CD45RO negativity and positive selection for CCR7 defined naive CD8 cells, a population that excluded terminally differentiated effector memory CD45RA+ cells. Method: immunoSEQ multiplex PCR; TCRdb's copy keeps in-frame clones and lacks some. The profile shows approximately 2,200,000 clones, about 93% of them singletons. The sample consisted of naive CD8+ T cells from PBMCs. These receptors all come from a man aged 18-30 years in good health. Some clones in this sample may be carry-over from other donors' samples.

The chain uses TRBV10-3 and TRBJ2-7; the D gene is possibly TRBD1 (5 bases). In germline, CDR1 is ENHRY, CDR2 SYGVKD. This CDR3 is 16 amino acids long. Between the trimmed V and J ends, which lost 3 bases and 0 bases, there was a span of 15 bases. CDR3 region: CAISDPVQGRSYEQYF. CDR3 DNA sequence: TGTGCCATCAGTGACCCGGTCCAGGGCCGCTCCTACGAGCAGTACTTC.

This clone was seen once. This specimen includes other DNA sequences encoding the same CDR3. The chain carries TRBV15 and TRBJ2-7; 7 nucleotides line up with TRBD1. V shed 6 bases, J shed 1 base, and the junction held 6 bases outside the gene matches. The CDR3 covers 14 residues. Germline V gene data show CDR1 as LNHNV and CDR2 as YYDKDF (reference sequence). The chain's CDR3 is CATSPRDSSYEQYF. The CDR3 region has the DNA TGTGCCACCAGTCCAAGGGACAGTTCCTACGAGCAGTACTTC.

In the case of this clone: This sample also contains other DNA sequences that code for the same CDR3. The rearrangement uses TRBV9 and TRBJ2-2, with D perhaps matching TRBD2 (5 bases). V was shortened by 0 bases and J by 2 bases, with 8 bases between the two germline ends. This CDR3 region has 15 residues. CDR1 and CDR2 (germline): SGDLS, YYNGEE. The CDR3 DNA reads TGTGCCAGCAGCGTAGGGGGAGCCAACACCGGGGAGCTGTTTTTT. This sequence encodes CASSVGGANTGELFF.

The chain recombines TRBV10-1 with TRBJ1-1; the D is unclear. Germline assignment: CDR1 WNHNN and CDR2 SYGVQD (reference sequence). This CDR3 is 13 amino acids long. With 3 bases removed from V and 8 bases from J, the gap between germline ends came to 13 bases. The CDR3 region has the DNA TGCGCCAGCAGTGACACTGAACGCGAGGAAGCTTTCTTT. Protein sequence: CASSDTEREEAFF.

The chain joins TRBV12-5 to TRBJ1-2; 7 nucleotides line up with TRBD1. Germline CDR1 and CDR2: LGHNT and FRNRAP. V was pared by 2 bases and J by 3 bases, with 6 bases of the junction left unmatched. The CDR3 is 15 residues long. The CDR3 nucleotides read TGTGCTAGTGGTTTGTTCCCAGGGGGTTACTATGGCTACACCTTC. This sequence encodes CASGLFPGGYYGYTF. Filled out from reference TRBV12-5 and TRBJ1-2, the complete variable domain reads DARVTQTPRHKVTEMGQEVTMRCQPILGHNTVFWYRQTMMQGLELLAYFRNRAPLDDSGMPKDRFSAEMPDATLATLKIQPSEPRDSAVYFCASGLFPGGYYGYTFGSGTRLTVV.

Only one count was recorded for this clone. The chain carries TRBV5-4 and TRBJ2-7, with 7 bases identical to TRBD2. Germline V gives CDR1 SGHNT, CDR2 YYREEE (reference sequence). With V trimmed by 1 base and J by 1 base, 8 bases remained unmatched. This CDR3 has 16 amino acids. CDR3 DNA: TGTGCCAGCAGCTTGAAGAGGGAGCGGGAATCCTACGAGCAGTACTTC. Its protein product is CASSLKRERESYEQYF.

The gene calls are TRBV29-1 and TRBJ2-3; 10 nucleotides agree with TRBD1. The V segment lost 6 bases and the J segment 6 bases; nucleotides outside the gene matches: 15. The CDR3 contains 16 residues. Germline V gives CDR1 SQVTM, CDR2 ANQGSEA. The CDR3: CSVPGTGVWGYDTQYF. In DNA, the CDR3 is TGCAGCGTCCCCGGGACAGGGGTTTGGGGATACGATACGCAGTATTTT.

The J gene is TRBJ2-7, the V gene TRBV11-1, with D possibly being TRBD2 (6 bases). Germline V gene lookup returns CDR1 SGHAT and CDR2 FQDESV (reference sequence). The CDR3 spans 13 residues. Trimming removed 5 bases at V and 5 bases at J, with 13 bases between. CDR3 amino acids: CASSPTWRDEQYF. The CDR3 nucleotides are TGTGCCAGCAGCCCCACCTGGAGGGACGAGCAGTACTTC.

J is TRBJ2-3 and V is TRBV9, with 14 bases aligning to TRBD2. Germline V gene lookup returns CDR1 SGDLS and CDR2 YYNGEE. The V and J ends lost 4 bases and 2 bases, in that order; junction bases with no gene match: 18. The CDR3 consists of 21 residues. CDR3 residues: CASSIPTGTSGRAPYTDTQYF. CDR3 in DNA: TGTGCCAGCAGCATACCCACAGGGACTAGCGGGAGAGCCCCTTACACAGATACGCAGTATTTT.

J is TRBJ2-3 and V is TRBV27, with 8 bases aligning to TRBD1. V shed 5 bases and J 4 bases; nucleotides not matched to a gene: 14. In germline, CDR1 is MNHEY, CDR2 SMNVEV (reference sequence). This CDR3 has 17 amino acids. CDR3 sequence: CASSPIPGTQGADTQYF. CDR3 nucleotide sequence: TGTGCCAGCAGTCCAATCCCCGGGACACAGGGGGCAGATACGCAGTATTTT.

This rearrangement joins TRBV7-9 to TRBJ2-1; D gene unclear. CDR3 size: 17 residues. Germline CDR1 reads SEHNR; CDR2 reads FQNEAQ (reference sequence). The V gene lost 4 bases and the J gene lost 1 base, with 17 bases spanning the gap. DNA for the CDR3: TGTGCCAGCAGCTCCAACCCCCCCTTTGGGTCCTACAATGAGCAGTTCTTC. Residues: CASSSNPPFGSYNEQFF.

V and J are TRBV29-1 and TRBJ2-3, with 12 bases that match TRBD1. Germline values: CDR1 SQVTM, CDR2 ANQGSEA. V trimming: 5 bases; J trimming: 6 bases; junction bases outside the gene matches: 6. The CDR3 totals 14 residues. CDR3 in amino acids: CSVPGQGASDTQYF. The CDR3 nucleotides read TGCAGCGTTCCGGGACAGGGGGCCTCGGATACGCAGTATTTT.

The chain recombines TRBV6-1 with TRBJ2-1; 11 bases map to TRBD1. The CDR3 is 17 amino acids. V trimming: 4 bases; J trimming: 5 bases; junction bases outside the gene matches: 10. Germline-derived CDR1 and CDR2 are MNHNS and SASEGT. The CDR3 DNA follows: TGTGCCAGCAGTGGACACGGATGGGACAGGGGGAACAATGAGCAGTTCTTC. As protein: CASSGHGWDRGNNEQFF.

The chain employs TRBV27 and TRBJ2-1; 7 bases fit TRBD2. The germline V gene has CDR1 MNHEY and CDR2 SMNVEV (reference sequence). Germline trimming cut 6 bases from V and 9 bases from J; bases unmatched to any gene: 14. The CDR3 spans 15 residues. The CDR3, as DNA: TGTGCCAGCAGCCCCGTGGGGGAGGGCCTTCCTGAGCAGTTCTTC. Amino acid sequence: CASSPVGEGLPEQFF.

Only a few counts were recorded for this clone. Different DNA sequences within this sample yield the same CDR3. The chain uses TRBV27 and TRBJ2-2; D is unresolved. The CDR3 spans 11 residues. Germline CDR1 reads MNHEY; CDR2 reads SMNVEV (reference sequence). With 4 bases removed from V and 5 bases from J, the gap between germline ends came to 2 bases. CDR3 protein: CASSSTGELFF. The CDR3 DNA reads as TGTGCCAGCAGTTCAACCGGGGAGCTGTTTTTT.

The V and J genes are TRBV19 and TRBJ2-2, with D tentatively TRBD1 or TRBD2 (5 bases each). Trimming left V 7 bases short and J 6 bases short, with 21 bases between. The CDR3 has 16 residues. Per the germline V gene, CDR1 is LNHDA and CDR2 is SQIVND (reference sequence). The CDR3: CASNDPLLGDPGELFF. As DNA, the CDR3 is TGTGCCAGTAATGACCCATTACTAGGGGACCCCGGGGAGCTGTTTTTT. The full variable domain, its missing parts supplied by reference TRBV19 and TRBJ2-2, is DGGITQSPKYLFRKEGQNVTLSCEQNLNHDAMYWYRQDPGQGLRLIYYSQIVNDFQKGDIAEGYSVSREKKESFPLTVTSAQKNPTAFYLCASNDPLLGDPGELFFGEGSRLTVL.

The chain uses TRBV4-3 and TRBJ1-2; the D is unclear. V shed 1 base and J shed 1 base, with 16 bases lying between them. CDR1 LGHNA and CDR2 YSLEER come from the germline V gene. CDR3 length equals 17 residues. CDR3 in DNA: TGCGCCAGCAGCCAAGGGACCCGGGATCCGTTTAACTATGGCTACACCTTC. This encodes CASSQGTRDPFNYGYTF.

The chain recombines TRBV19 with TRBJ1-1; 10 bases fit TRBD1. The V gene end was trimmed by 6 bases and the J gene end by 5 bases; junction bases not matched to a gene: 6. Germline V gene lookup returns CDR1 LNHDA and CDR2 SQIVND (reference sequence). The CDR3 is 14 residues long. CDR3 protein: CASRAPGQGTEAFF. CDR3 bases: TGTGCCAGTAGGGCTCCGGGACAGGGGACTGAAGCTTTCTTT.

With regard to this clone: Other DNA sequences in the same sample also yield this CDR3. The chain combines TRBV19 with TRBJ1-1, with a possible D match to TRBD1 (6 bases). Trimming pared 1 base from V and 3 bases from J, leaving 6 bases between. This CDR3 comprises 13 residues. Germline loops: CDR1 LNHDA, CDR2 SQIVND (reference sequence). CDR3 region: CASSIAGDTEAFF. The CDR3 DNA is TGTGCCAGTAGTATAGCAGGGGACACTGAAGCTTTCTTT.

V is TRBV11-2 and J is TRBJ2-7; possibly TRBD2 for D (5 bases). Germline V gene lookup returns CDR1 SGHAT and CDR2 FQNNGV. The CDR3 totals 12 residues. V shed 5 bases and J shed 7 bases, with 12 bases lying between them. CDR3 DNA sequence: TGTGCCAGCAGCCCTCTCCGGAGGGAGCAGTACTTC. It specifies CASSPLRREQYF.

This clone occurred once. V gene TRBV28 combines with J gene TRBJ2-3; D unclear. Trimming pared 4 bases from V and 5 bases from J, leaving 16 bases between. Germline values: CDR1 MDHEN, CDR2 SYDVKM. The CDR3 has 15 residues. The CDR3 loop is CASSWRGVSGDTQYF. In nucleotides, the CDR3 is TGTGCCAGCAGTTGGCGTGGCGTTTCGGGAGATACGCAGTATTTT.